This is a list of T cell receptor beta chains from one sample in a study of blood T cell repertoires in COVID-19. The method was immunoSEQ multiplex PCR; TCRdb's version includes in-frame clones alone and lacks a portion of them. This sample has about 250,000 clones, with approximately 88% found just once. Sequencing used peripheral blood. These TCRs come from a woman between 25 and 40 years old with COVID-19, enrolled during active disease. Both conserved end residues are part of each CDR3. Each record gives: D gene, V gene, clone size, J gene, CDR3 DNA, CDR3 protein. D genes are given only for firm matches. Rows may omit the clone size; those that give it use once, few, many or a size class.

d_call: TRBD2
v_call: TRBV6-2/TRBV6-3
clone_size: .
j_call: TRBJ2-1
cdr3_nt: TGTGCCAGCAGTTACATCGGGGGGGGTTACAGCTCCTACAATGAGCAGTTCTTC
cdr3_aa: CASSYIGGGYSSYNEQFF

d_call: TRBD1
v_call: TRBV6-2/TRBV6-3
clone_size: .
j_call: TRBJ1-1
cdr3_nt: TGTGCCAGCAGCTGGGACAGGGAGAACACTGAAGCTTTCTTT
cdr3_aa: CASSWDRENTEAFF

d_call: .
v_call: TRBV18
clone_size: .
j_call: TRBJ1-1
cdr3_nt: TGTGCCAGCTCACTCCAAGGGGGGGTCCGAGTTAACACTGAAGCTTTCTTT
cdr3_aa: CASSLQGGVRVNTEAFF

d_call: .
v_call: TRBV10-3
clone_size: .
j_call: TRBJ1-2
cdr3_nt: TGTGCCATCATTGGGGACAAAGATGGCTACACCTTC
cdr3_aa: CAIIGDKDGYTF

d_call: .
v_call: TRBV5-6
clone_size: once
j_call: TRBJ1-2
cdr3_nt: TGTGCCAGCAGCTGGGGGCGAGGGGTTCCTAACTATGGCTACACCTTC
cdr3_aa: CASSWGRGVPNYGYTF

d_call: .
v_call: TRBV7-2
clone_size: .
j_call: TRBJ1-2
cdr3_nt: TGTGCCAGCAGCTCGTACGGTGGCTACACCTTC
cdr3_aa: CASSSYGGYTF

d_call: .
v_call: TRBV9
clone_size: .
j_call: TRBJ2-1
cdr3_nt: TGTGCCAGCAGTGCTCCGGGACAATTATTCTTC
cdr3_aa: CASSAPGQLFF

d_call: TRBD2
v_call: TRBV11-2
clone_size: once
j_call: TRBJ2-1
cdr3_nt: TGTGCCAGCAGCCTCGGGACTAGCGGGATTTACAATGAGCAGTTCTTC
cdr3_aa: CASSLGTSGIYNEQFF

d_call: TRBD2
v_call: TRBV7-2
clone_size: .
j_call: TRBJ2-1
cdr3_nt: TGTGCCAGCAGCTTTTTCTCCGAGACTAGCGGGAGGATCAGTGAGCAGTTCTTC
cdr3_aa: CASSFFSETSGRISEQFF

d_call: .
v_call: TRBV19
clone_size: .
j_call: TRBJ1-6
cdr3_nt: TGTGCCAGTAGTATGAACAGGGATTCACCCCTCCACTTT
cdr3_aa: CASSMNRDSPLHF

d_call: .
v_call: TRBV5-1
clone_size: .
j_call: TRBJ1-1
cdr3_nt: TGCGCCAGCAGCTTGGCCAGCGGGACTTGGGCTGAAGCTTTCTTT
cdr3_aa: CASSLASGTWAEAFF

d_call: .
v_call: TRBV11-2
clone_size: .
j_call: TRBJ2-2
cdr3_nt: TGTGCCAGCAGCTTAGAAGGGCTAGCCACCGGGGAGCTGTTTTTT
cdr3_aa: CASSLEGLATGELFF

d_call: .
v_call: TRBV12-5
clone_size: .
j_call: TRBJ2-3
cdr3_nt: TGTGCTAGTGGACAGTCTCGCACAGATACGCAGTATTTT
cdr3_aa: CASGQSRTDTQYF

d_call: .
v_call: TRBV12-3/TRBV12-4
clone_size: .
j_call: TRBJ2-6
cdr3_nt: TGTGCCAGCACTGGAGAGGGGGCCAACGTCCTGACTTTC
cdr3_aa: CASTGEGANVLTF

d_call: TRBD2
v_call: TRBV7-8
clone_size: .
j_call: TRBJ2-3
cdr3_nt: TGTGCCAGCAGCGATACACTAGCGGGATTCACAGATACGCAGTATTTT
cdr3_aa: CASSDTLAGFTDTQYF